This T cell receptor (beta chain) was recorded in a study of regulatory T cells in long-lasting Graves disease. Overall study results and limits: It was in persistent disease that TRBV28, TRBJ1-2 and TRBJ2-5 were favored. Persistent Graves' patients showed less TCR diversity than newly diagnosed ones. Thyroid tissue went unstudied; only peripheral blood was examined.

Library construction for TCR beta used iRepertoire HTBI primers and Arm-PCR of CDR3 regions. From the multiplex PCR reads, TCRdb called clonotypes with MiXCR, one entry per CDR3 protein. The table shows roughly 450,000 distinct CDR3 sequences, with about 20% occurring only once. Time point given: persistent/refractory GD, antithyroid drugs over 5 years with positive TRAb. PBMC-derived RNA was used for the TCR library. It was by American Thyroid Association guidelines that Graves' disease was diagnosed. In the case of this clonotype: Its antigen remains unidentified.

Trimming shortened V by 3 bases and J by 3 bases, and 6 bases separated the two germline ends. The CDR3 has 12 amino acids. Germline V CDR1 and CDR2: SGDLS, YYNGEE. This material consisted of peripheral blood mononuclear cells (PBMCs), taken when the disease was refractory, from a patient treated with antithyroid drugs. The V gene is TRBV9, the J gene TRBJ1-1; D ambiguous. This TCR was sampled from a female donor with Graves disease. CDR3 nucleotide sequence: TGTGCCAGCAGCGCGGACCACACTGAAGCTTTCTTT. This translates into CASSADHTEAFF.